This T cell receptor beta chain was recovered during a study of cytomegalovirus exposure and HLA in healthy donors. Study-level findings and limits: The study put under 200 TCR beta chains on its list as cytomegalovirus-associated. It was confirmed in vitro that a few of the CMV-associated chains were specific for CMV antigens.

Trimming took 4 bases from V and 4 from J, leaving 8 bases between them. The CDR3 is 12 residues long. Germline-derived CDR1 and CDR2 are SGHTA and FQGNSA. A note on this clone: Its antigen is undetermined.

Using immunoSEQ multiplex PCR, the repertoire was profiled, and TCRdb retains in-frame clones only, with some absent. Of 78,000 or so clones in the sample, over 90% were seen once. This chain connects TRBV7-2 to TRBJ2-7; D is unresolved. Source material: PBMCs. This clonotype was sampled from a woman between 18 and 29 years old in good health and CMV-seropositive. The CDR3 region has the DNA TGTGCCAGCAGCTCGCAGAAATACGAGCAGTACTTC. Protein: CASSSQKYEQYF.